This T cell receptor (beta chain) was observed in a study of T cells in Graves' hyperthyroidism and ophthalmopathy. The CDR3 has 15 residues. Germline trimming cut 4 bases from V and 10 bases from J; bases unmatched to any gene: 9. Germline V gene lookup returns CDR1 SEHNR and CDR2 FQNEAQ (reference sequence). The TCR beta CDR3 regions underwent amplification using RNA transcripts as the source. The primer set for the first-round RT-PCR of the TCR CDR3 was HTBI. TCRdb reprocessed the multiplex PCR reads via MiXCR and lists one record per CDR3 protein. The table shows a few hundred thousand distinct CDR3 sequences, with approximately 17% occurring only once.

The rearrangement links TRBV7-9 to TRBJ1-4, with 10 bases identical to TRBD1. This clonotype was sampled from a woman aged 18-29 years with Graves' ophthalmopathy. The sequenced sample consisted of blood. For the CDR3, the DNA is TGTGCCAGCAGCTCCCAGACAGGGGGCGCAGGAAAACTGTTTTTT. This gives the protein CASSSQTGGAGKLFF.